The clone carrying this TCR beta chain was seen at least ten times. Its specificity is not known. The V gene's germline CDR1 is SGHDT and CDR2 YYEEEE. With 1 base removed from V and 2 bases from J, the gap between germline ends came to 10 bases. There are 15 residues in the CDR3. These data belong to a study of regulatory T cells in long-lasting Graves disease. In the study overall: The study enrolled newly diagnosed Graves' patients on antithyroid drugs under 3 months. Study results and caveats: Newly diagnosed Graves' patients had higher TCR diversity than persistent ones.

Documented time point: newly diagnosed GD, antithyroid drugs for less than 3 months. RNA isolated from PBMCs was used to make the TCR library. It was American Thyroid Association guidelines that determined Graves' disease diagnosis. With iRepertoire HTBI primers and Arm-PCR of CDR3 regions, TCR beta libraries were built. TCRdb fed the multiplex PCR reads into MiXCR, producing one record per CDR3 protein. The sample lists fewer than 550,000 distinct CDR3 sequences; about 15% were seen once. These same records also appear under a second study, on T cells in Graves' hyperthyroidism and ophthalmopathy. That source adds: HTBI primers were the set used in a first-round RT-PCR of the TCR CDR3.

The sequence derives from a woman aged 18-30 years with Graves disease. The material sequenced was peripheral blood mononuclear cells (PBMCs), taken at new diagnosis, from a patient treated with antithyroid drugs. The rearrangement uses TRBV5-6 and TRBJ2-1; D may be TRBD2 (6 bases). The CDR3 bases are TGTGCCAGCAGCTTGTATGGGAGGCCCTACAATGAGCAGTTCTTC. This encodes CASSLYGRPYNEQFF. The variable domain in full, completed from reference TRBV5-6 and TRBJ2-1, reads DAGVTQSPTHLIKTRGQQVTLRCSPKSGHDTVSWYQQALGQGPQFIFQYYEEEERQRGNFPDRFSGHQFPNYSSELNVNALLLGDSALYLCASSLYGRPYNEQFFGPGTRLTVL.